This entry concerns a single TCR beta chain. This CDR3 is 14 amino acids long. The V gene end was trimmed by 3 bases and the J gene end by 6 bases; junction bases not matched to a gene: 2. Germline V gene sequence: CDR1 SGHDT, CDR2 YYEEEE. These data are taken from a study of blood T cell repertoires in COVID-19. Profiling relied on immunoSEQ multiplex PCR, and the TCRdb table lists in-frame clones only, not all of them. Altogether about 180,000 clones are present, roughly 87% being singletons, with the ten largest covering 2% to 2.5%. The sequence was collected from a woman aged 40 to 55 with acute COVID-19. This sequence joins TRBV5-6 and TRBJ2-1; 11 bases fit TRBD1. Sequencing used PBMCs or T cells enriched from blood (not recorded which). The CDR3 region has the DNA TGTGCCAGCAGCTCGGGACAGGGGGTCAATGAGCAGTTCTTC. Its protein is CASSSGQGVNEQFF.